The 18 T cell receptor beta chains below come from one sample, sequenced in a study of cytomegalovirus exposure and HLA in healthy donors. PCR primers comprised 60 Vbeta and 13 Jbeta primers. Data came from immunoSEQ multiplex PCR; TCRdb stores just in-frame clones and leaves some out. This sample has over 200,000 clones, with more than 70% found just once. Sequencing input: PBMCs. These receptor sequences come from a human donor in good health.

The rearrangement links TRBV5-4 to TRBJ1-3; possible D gene TRBD1, 5 bases. Deletions cut 0 bases from V and 0 bases from J, with 10 bases between. Per the germline V gene, CDR1 is SGHNT and CDR2 is YYREEE (reference sequence). CDR3 size: 16 residues. CDR3 loop: CASSLDGGISGNTIYF. Here the CDR3 DNA reads TGTGCCAGCAGCTTGGATGGGGGGATCTCTGGAAACACCATATATTTT.

Here the CDR3 DNA reads TGTGCCTGGTCCCGGACTCCCCTATCCTACGAGCAGTACTTC. Its protein is CAWSRTPLSYEQYF. The J gene is TRBJ2-7, the V gene TRBV30; D may be TRBD2 (5 bases). Germline CDR1 and CDR2: GTSNPN and SVGIG (reference sequence). The CDR3 sequence is 14 residues long. V was cut by 5 bases and J by 1 base, with 15 bases left in between.

CDR3 in DNA: TGCGCCAGCAGCTTCGGCGGTGCCTCGTCCCATACGCAGTATTTT. Encoded protein: CASSFGGASSHTQYF. The chain recombines TRBV5-1 with TRBJ2-3; unclear D gene. Germline lookup yields CDR1 SGHRS and CDR2 YFSETQ. V lost 2 bases and J lost 7, with 17 bases in between. There are 15 residues in the CDR3.

The rearrangement joins TRBV6-1 to TRBJ2-2, with D maybe TRBD1 (6 bases). V lost 6 bases, J lost 1 base, and 9 bases lay in between. Germline CDR1 MNHNS, CDR2 SASEGT. The CDR3 runs 14 residues. As DNA, the CDR3 is TGTGCCAGCAGGCTGACAGGGAACACCGGGGAGCTGTTTTTT. Protein product: CASRLTGNTGELFF.

The chain links TRBV28 to TRBJ2-7; tentatively, D is TRBD2 (5 bases). CDR1 is MDHEN and CDR2 is SYDVKM in the germline V gene. V dropped 3 bases and J dropped 7 bases, with 13 bases sitting between them. The CDR3 extends over 13 amino acids. In DNA form, the CDR3 reads TGTGCCAGCAGTTTTACGGGGTCGGGAGAGCAGTACTTC. Its protein is CASSFTGSGEQYF.

The chain couples TRBV30 to TRBJ1-1; D is undetermined. Germline CDR1 reads GTSNPN; CDR2 reads SVGIG (reference sequence). The V end was cut by 4 bases, the J end by 0 bases, with 12 bases between. The CDR3 has 14 amino acids. DNA of the CDR3: TGTGCCTGGACCCTGGGAGGGTTGAACACTGAAGCTTTCTTT. Amino acid sequence: CAWTLGGLNTEAFF.

The CDR3 DNA follows: TGCAGCGGTGGACCCGGGACAGGGGTAATGAACACTGAAGCTTTCTTT. It codes for CSGGPGTGVMNTEAFF. This rearrangement joins TRBV29-1 to TRBJ1-1, with 10 bases aligning to TRBD1. J lost 0 bases, V lost 7 bases, and 11 bases had no gene match. This CDR3 is 16 amino acids long. The germline V gene encodes CDR1 SQVTM and CDR2 ANQGSEA.

This sequence joins TRBV6-5 and TRBJ1-2; D is uncertain. V gave up 7 bases and J gave up 10 bases, with 16 bases separating them. This CDR3 spans 12 amino acids. In germline, CDR1 is MNHEY, CDR2 SVGAGI. The DNA of the CDR3 is TGTGCCAGCACGAGCCCGCGGGAAGACTACACCTTC. It is translated as CASTSPREDYTF.

This rearrangement joins TRBV5-1 to TRBJ2-3; the D is unclear. The CDR3 sequence is 16 residues long. Trimming took off 4 bases at V and 2 bases at J, with 17 bases between the two ends. Per the germline V gene, CDR1 is SGHRS and CDR2 is YFSETQ. CDR3 loop: CASSEAVALSTDTQYF. The CDR3 DNA reads as TGCGCCAGCAGCGAGGCGGTAGCATTGTCCACAGATACGCAGTATTTT.

The rearrangement links TRBV5-1 to TRBJ2-1, with D maybe TRBD2 (6 bases). The germline V and J ends were trimmed by 3 bases and 7 bases, with 14 bases remaining between them. Per the germline V gene, CDR1 is SGHRS and CDR2 is YFSETQ. The CDR3 has 14 amino acids. CDR3 sequence (DNA): TGCGCCAGCAGCTCTACGGGAGCTGGAAATGAGCAGTTCTTC. The encoded protein is CASSSTGAGNEQFF.

V and J are TRBV11-2 and TRBJ1-1, with D unclear. Trimming pared 5 bases from V and 4 bases from J, leaving 14 bases between. The CDR3 totals 14 residues. Germline V gene lookup returns CDR1 SGHAT and CDR2 FQNNGV. The CDR3 nucleotides read TGTGCCAGCAGCGCACGATTGACGGGCACTGAAGCTTTCTTT. As protein: CASSARLTGTEAFF.

The chain couples TRBV6-1 to TRBJ1-2; tentative D call: TRBD1 (6 bases). CDR1 MNHNS and CDR2 SASEGT come from the germline V gene. CDR3 length: 14 residues. Trimming cost V 3 bases and J 4 bases, with 12 bases left between them. CDR3 in DNA: TGTGCCAGCAGTGACCCCCTGGGGGCCTATGGCTACACCTTC. This encodes CASSDPLGAYGYTF.

V gene TRBV7-6 combines with J gene TRBJ2-7, with D possibly matching TRBD1 (6 bases). Trimming took off 5 bases at V and 3 bases at J, with 20 bases between the two ends. Germline values: CDR1 SGHVS, CDR2 FNYEAQ. This CDR3 contains 16 residues. CDR3 protein: CASSLGTRGPIYEQYF. Written as DNA, the CDR3 is TGTGCCAGCAGCCTCGGGACCAGGGGCCCCATCTACGAGCAGTACTTC.

In its sample, this clone was seen a few times. The chain joins TRBV5-1 to TRBJ2-7; a possible D gene is TRBD2 (5 bases). The CDR3 is made up of 13 amino acids. The germline V and J ends were trimmed by 3 bases and 3 bases, with 10 bases remaining between them. Germline CDR1 is SGHRS and CDR2 is YFSETQ. CDR3 sequence reads: CASSWGDRYEQYF. CDR3 nucleotides: TGCGCCAGCAGCTGGGGAGATCGCTACGAGCAGTACTTC.

Here the CDR3 reads CASSQVAPHGYTF. The CDR3 DNA follows: TGCGCCAGCAGCCAAGTAGCCCCGCATGGCTACACCTTC. The rearrangement links TRBV4-1 to TRBJ1-2, with no clear D. There are 13 residues in the CDR3. Germline assignment: CDR1 MGHRA and CDR2 YSYEKL. V lost 1 base and J lost 6, with 9 bases in between.

The chain employs TRBV6-5 and TRBJ2-1; a possible D gene is TRBD1 (6 bases). V was trimmed by 5 bases and J by 8 bases, leaving 16 bases between them. The CDR3 consists of 14 residues. Germline loops: CDR1 MNHEY, CDR2 SVGAGI. CDR3 residues: CASSHPEAGDEQFF. Written as DNA, the CDR3 is TGTGCCAGCAGTCACCCCGAGGCAGGGGATGAGCAGTTCTTC.

The chain carries TRBV6-1 and TRBJ1-1; unclear D gene. Germline lookup yields CDR1 MNHNS and CDR2 SASEGT. Trimming removed 4 bases from V and 2 bases from J, with 20 bases in between. CDR3 length equals 17 residues. The chain's CDR3 is CASSADLNRRINTEAFF. In DNA form, the CDR3 reads TGTGCCAGCAGTGCCGACCTAAACCGGCGGATAAACACTGAAGCTTTCTTT.

This rearrangement joins TRBV20-1 to TRBJ2-7; 8 nucleotides agree with TRBD1. Germline lookup yields CDR1 DFQATT and CDR2 SNEGSKA (reference sequence). The CDR3 contains 11 residues. J gave up 7 bases and V 6 bases, and 5 bases lay outside the gene matches. The CDR3 DNA is TGCAGTGCCACGACAGGGGTTGAGCAGTACTTC. Encoded protein: CSATTGVEQYF.